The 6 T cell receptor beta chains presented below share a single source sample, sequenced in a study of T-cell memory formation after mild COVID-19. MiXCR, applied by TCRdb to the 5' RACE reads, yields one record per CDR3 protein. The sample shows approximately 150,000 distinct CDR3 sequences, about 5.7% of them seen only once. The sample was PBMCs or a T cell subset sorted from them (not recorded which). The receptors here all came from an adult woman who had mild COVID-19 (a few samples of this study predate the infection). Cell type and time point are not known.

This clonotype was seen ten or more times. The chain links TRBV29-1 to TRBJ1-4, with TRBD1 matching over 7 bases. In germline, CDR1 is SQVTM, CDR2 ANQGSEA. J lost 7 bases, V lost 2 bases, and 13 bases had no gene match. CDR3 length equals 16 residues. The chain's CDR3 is CSVESPTWDSLEKLFF. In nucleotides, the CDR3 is TGCAGCGTTGAATCCCCTACCTGGGACAGCCTTGAAAAACTGTTTTTT.

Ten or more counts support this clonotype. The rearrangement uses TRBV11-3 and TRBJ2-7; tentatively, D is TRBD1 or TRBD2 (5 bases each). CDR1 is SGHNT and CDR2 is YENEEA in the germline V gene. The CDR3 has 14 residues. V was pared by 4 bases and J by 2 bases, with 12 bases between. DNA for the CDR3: TGTGCCAGCAGCTGGGACCCCAGCGCCTACGAGCAGTACTTC. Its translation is CASSWDPSAYEQYF.

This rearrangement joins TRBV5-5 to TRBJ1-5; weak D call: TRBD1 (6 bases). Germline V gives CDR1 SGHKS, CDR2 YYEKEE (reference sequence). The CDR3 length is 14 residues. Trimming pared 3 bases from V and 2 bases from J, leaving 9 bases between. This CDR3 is CASSSGVGNQPQHF. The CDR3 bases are TGTGCCAGCAGCTCAGGGGTTGGCAATCAGCCCCAGCATTTT.

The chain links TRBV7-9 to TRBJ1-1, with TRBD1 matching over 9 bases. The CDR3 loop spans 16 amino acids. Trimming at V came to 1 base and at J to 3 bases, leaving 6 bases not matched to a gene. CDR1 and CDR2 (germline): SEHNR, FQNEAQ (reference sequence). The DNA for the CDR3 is TGTGCCAGCAGCTTAGACAGGGGGCGGAGGGACACTGAAGCTTTCTTT. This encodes CASSLDRGRRDTEAFF.

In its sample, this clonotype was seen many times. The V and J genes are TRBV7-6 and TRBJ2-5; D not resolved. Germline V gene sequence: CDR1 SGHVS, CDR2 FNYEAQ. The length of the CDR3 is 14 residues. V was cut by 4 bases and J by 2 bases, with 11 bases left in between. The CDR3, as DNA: TGTGCCAGCAGCTCCTTAGTGTTGCAAGAGACCCAGTACTTC. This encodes CASSSLVLQETQYF. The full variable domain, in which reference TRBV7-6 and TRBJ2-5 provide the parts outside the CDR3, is GAGVSQSPRYKVTKRGQDVALRCDPISGHVSLYWYRQALGQGPEFLTYFNYEAQQDKSGLPNDRFSAERPEGSISTLTIQRTEQRDSAMYRCASSSLVLQETQYFGPGTRLLVL.

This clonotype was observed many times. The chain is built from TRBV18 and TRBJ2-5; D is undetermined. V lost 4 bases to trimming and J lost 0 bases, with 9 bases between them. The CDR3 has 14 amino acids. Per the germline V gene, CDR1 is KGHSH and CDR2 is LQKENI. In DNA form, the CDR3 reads TGTGCCAGCTCACGCCTGGGCAACCAAGAGACCCAGTACTTC. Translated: CASSRLGNQETQYF.